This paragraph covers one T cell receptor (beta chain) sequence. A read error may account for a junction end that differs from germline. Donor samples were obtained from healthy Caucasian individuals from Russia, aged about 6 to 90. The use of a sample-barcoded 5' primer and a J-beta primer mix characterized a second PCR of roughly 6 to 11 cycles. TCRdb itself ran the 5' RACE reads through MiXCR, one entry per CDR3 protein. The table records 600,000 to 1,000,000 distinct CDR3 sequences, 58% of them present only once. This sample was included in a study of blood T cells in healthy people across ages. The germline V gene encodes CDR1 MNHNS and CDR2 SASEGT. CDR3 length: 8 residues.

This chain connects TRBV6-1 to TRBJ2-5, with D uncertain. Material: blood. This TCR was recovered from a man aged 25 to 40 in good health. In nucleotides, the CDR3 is TGTGCCAGCAGCGAAGAGTACTTC. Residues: CASSEEYF.